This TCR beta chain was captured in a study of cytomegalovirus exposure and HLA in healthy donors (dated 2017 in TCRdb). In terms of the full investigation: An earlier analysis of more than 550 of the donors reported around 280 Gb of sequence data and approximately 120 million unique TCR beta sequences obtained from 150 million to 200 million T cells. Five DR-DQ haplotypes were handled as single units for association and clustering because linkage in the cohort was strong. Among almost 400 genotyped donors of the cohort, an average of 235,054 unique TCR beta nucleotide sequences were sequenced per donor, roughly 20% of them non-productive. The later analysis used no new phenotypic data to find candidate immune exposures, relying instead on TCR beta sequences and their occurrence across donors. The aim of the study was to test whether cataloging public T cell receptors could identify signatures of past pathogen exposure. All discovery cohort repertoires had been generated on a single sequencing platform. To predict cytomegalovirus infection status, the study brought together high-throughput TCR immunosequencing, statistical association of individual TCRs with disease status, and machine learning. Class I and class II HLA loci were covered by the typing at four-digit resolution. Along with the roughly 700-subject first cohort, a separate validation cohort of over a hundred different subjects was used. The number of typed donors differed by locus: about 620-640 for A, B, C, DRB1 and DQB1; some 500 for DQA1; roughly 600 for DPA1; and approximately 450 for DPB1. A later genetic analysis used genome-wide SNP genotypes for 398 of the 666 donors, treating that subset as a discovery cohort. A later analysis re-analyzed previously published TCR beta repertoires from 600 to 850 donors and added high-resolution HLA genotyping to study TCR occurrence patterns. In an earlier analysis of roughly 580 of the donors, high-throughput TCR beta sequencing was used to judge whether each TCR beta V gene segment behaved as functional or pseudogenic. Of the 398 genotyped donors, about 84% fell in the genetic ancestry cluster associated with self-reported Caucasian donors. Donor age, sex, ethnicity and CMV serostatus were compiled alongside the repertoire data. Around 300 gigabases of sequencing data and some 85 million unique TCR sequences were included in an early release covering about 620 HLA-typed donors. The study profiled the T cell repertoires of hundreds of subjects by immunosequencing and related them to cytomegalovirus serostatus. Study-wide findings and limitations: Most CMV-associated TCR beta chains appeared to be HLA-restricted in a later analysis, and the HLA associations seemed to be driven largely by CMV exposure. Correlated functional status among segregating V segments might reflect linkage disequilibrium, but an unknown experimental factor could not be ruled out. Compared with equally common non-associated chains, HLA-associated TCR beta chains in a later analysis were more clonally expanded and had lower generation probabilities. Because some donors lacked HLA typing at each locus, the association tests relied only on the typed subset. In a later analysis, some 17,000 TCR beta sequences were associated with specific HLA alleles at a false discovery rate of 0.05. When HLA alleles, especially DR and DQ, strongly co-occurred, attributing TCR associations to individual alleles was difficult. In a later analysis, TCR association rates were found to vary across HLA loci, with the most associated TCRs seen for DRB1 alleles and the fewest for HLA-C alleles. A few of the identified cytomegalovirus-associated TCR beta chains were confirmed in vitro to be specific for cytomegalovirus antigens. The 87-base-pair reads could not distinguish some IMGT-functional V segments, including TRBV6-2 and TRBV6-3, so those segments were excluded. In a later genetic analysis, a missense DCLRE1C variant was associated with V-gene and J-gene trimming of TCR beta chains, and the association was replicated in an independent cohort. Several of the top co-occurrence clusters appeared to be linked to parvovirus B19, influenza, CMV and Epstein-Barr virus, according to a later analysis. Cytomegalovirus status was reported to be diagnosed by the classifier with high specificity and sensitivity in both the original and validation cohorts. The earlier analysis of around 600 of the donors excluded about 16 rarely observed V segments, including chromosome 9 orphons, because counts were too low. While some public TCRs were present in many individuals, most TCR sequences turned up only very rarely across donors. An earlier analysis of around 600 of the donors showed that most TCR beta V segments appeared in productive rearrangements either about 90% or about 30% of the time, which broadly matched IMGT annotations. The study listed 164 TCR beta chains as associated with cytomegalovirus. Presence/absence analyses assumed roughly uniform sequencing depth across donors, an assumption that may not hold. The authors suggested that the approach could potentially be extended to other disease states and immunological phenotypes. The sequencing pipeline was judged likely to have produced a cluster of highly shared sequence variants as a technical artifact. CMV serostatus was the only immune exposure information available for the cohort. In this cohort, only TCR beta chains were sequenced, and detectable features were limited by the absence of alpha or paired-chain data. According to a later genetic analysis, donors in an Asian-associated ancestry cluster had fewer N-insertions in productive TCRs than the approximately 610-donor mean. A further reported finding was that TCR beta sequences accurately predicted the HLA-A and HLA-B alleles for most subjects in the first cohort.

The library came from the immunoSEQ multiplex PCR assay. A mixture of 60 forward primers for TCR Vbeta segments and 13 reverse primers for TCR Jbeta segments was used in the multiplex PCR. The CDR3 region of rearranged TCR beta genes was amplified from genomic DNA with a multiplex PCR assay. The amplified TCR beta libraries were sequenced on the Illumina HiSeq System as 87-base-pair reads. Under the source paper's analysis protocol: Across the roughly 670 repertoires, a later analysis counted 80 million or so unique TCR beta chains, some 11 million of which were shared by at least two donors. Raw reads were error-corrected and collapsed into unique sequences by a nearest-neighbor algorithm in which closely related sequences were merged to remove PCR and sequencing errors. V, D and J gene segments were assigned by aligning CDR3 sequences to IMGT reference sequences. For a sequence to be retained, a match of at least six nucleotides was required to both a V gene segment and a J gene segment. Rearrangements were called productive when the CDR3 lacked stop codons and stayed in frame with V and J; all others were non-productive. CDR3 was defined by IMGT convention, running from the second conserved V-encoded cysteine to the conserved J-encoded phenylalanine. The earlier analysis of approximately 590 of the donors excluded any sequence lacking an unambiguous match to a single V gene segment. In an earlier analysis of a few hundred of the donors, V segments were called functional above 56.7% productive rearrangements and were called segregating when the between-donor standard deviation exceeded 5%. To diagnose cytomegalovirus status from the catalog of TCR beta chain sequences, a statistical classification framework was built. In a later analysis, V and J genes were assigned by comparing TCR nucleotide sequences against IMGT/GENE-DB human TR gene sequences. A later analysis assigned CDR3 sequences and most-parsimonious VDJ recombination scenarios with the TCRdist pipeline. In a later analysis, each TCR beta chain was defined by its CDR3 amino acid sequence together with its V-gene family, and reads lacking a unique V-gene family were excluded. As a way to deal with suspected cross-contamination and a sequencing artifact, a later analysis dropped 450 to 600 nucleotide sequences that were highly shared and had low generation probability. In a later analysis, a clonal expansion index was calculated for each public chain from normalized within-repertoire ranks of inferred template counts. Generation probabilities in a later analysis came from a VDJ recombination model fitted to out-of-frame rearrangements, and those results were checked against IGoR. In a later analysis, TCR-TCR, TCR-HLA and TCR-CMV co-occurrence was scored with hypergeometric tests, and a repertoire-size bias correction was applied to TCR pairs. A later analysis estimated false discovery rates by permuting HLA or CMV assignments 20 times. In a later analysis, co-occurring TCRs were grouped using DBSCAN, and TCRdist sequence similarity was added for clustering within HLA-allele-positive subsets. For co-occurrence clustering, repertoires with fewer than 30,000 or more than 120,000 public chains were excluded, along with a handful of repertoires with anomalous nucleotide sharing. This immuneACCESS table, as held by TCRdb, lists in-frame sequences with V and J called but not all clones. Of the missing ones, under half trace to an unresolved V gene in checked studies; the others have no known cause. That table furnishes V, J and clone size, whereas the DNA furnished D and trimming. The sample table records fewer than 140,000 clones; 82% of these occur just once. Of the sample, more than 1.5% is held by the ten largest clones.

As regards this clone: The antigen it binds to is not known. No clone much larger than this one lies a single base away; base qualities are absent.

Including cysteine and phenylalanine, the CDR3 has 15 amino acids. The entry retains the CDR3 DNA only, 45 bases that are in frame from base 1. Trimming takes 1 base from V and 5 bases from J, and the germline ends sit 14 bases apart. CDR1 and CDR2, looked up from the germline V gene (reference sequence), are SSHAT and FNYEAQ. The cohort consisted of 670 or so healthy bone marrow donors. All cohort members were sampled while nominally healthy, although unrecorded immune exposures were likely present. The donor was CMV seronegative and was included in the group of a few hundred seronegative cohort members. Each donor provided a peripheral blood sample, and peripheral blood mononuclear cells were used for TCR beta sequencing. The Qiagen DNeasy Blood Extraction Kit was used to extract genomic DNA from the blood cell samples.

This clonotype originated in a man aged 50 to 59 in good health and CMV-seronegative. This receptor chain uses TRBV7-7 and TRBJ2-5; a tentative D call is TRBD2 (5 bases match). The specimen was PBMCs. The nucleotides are TGTGCCAGCAGCTTAGGCGGGCAGCCCGGGGAGACCCAGTACTTC. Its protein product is CASSLGGQPGETQYF.